This passage covers 8 T cell receptor beta chains from one sample sequenced in a study of cytomegalovirus exposure and HLA in healthy donors (TCRdb year 2017). Library generation was performed with the immunoSEQ multiplex PCR assay. For the multiplex PCR, a mixture combining 60 forward primers for TCR Vbeta segments and 13 reverse primers for TCR Jbeta segments was used. The immuneACCESS repertoire file appears here via TCRdb, limited to in-frame rearrangements. These files lack a portion of the clones; in checked studies, under half of the deficit traces to unresolved V genes, and the cause of the others is not known. Recorded for this sample are about 110,000 clones; roughly 70% of them occurred a single time. Around 8.1% of the sample comes from the top ten. The sequencing sample was made of PBMCs. These receptors all stem from a man in his forties or fifties in good health and CMV-seronegative.

This clone was seen a handful of times. This chain joins TRBV5-1 and TRBJ1-3; D might be TRBD1 (6 bases). The CDR3 length is 18 residues. Germline values: CDR1 SGHRS, CDR2 YFSETQ. The germline V and J ends were trimmed by 4 bases and 0 bases, with 20 bases remaining between them. In DNA form, the CDR3 reads TGCGCCAGCAGCCAAAACCCTCCAACAGGGACCTCTGGAAACACCATATATTTT. Protein: CASSQNPPTGTSGNTIYF. Supplemented by reference TRBV5-1 and TRBJ1-3, the full variable domain reads KAGVTQTPRYLIKTRGQQVTLSCSPISGHRSVSWYQQTPGQGLQFLFEYFSETQRNKGNFPGRFSGRQFSNSRSEMNVSTLELGDSALYLCASSQNPPTGTSGNTIYFGEGSWLTVV.

This clone occurred a few times. CDR3 region: CASSRTGVANQPQHF. For the CDR3, the DNA is TGTGCCAGCAGTAGGACAGGGGTTGCGAATCAGCCCCAGCATTTT. V usage is TRBV6-5 and J usage is TRBJ1-5; 9 bases are a match to TRBD1. The germline V gene has CDR1 MNHEY and CDR2 SVGAGI. This CDR3 region has 15 residues. J was trimmed by 4 bases and V by 5 bases; bases with no gene match: 6.

Notes on this clone: The junction does not match germline at one end; this may be a read error. V is TRBV9 and J is TRBJ1-2; 11 positions match TRBD1. The CDR3 contains 13 residues. Looked up from germline, CDR1 is SGDLS and CDR2 is YYNGEE. The CDR3 nucleotides read TGTGCCAGCAGCCCGGGACAGGGGGTTCCCCATATCTTC. The encoded protein is CASSPGQGVPHIF.

The genes are TRBV5-5 and TRBJ2-3; D is perhaps TRBD2 (5 bases). Germline CDR1 reads SGHKS; CDR2 reads YYEKEE (reference sequence). The CDR3 extends over 15 amino acids. Deletions cut 0 bases from V and 4 bases from J, with 12 bases between. As DNA, the CDR3 is TGTGCCAGCAGCTTGGCTTCGGGGATCGCAGATACGCAGTATTTT. This codes for CASSLASGIADTQYF.

This chain uses TRBV25-1 with TRBJ2-1; D is perhaps TRBD2 (6 bases). Germline assignment: CDR1 MGHDK and CDR2 SYGVNS. There are 14 residues in the CDR3. Between the trimmed V and J ends, which lost 3 bases and 6 bases, there was a span of 12 bases. The CDR3 sequence: CASSERGGANEQFF. The DNA of the CDR3 is TGTGCCAGCAGTGAGAGGGGAGGAGCCAATGAGCAGTTCTTC.

CDR3 sequence (DNA): TGTGCCAGCAGCCCAGAGACAGGGGGCCAAGAGACCCAGTACTTC. It encodes CASSPETGGQETQYF. The V and J genes are TRBV5-4 and TRBJ2-5, with 9 bases identical to TRBD1. V lost 4 bases, J lost 1 base, and 5 bases stayed unmatched. From germline, CDR1 is SGHNT and CDR2 YYREEE (reference sequence). The CDR3 length is 15 residues.

This clone showed up just a few times. The gene calls are TRBV10-3 and TRBJ2-7; TRBD1 aligns across 7 bases. The germline CDR1 and CDR2 sequences are ENHRY and SYGVKD. The CDR3 contains 14 residues. V shed 4 bases and J 6 bases; nucleotides not matched to a gene: 9. In DNA form, the CDR3 reads TGTGCCATCAGTGTCGGGGACAGAACAGGCGAGCAGTACTTC. It yields the protein CAISVGDRTGEQYF.

This chain uses TRBV7-9 with TRBJ2-1, with TRBD1 matching over 7 bases. In germline, CDR1 is SEHNR, CDR2 FQNEAQ (reference sequence). The trim removed 5 bases at V and 6 bases at J, leaving 10 bases unmatched. There are 15 residues in the CDR3. The CDR3 coding sequence is TGTGCCAGCAGCCACCAAAGGGGGCAGACCAATGAGCAGTTCTTC. Its protein product is CASSHQRGQTNEQFF.